This T cell receptor beta chain was captured by sequencing in a study of T cell responses to AZD1222 COVID-19 vaccine. Pooled samples include second doses given at about 4 or 12 weeks. The table came from immunoSEQ multiplex PCR; TCRdb's copy has only in-frame clones and leaves some out. The table lists about 84,000 clones, approximately 85% of them singletons. The source was peripheral blood, collected 28 days after the second AZD1222 dose. This receptor was taken from an adult who received the AZD1222 COVID-19 vaccine.

This CDR3 is CASSHRTGNTEAFF. CDR3 bases: TGTGCCAGCAGCCACCGGACAGGGAACACTGAAGCTTTCTTT. The chain couples TRBV14 to TRBJ1-1, with 7 bases lining up with TRBD1. Germline values: CDR1 SGHDN, CDR2 FVKESK. The CDR3 is 14 residues long. Trimming at V came to 3 bases and at J to 1 base, leaving 2 bases not matched to a gene.